This T cell receptor (beta chain) came from a study of identical twins. Study-wide results and caveats: While abundant cord blood beta clonotypes carried fewer insertions, memory repertoires showed no such pattern.

Template switching added a universal primer binding site, and final cDNA carried unique molecular identifiers. TCRdb redid the calling of the 5' RACE reads with MiXCR, one entry per CDR3 protein. The sample has approximately 550,000 distinct CDR3 sequences; 20% to 25% are singletons. This clonotype was detected many times. Its target is not known. Only healthy Caucasians were included as donors. The sample also formed part of further work on yellow fever vaccine responses in identical twins.

This TCR came from a woman aged 18-30 years in good health. The sample was CD4+ T cells sorted from blood.

CDR3 coding DNA: TGTGCCAGCAGCCAGTTCAGACTCTCGGAAGCTTTCTTT. It codes for CASSQFRLSEAFF. The chain employs TRBV14 and TRBJ1-1; D uncertain. V dropped 3 bases and J dropped 8 bases, with 13 bases sitting between them. This CDR3 spans 13 amino acids. Germline CDR1 SGHDN, CDR2 FVKESK.